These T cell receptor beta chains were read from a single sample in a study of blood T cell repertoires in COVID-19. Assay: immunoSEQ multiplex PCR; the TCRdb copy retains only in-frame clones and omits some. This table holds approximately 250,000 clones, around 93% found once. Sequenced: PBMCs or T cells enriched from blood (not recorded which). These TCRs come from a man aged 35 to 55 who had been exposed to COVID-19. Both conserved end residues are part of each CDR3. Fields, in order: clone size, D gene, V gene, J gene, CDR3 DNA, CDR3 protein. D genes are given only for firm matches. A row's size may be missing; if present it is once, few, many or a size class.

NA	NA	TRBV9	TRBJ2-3	TGTGCCAGCAGCCCCCCCCGGGGAGCCTCGGGAAGCACAGATACGCAGTATTTT	CASSPPRGASGSTDTQYF
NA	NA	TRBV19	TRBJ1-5	TGTGCCAGTAGCCCCGGAGGTGCCAGCACCCTCCTCAATCAGCCCCAGCATTTT	CASSPGGASTLLNQPQHF
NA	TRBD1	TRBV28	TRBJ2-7	TGTGCCAGCAGTATTCCCGTGGGACAGGGGGCCTACGAGCAGTACTTC	CASSIPVGQGAYEQYF
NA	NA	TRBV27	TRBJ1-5	TGTGCCAGCAGTTTGCAGGGAGGTAATCAGCCCCAGCATTTT	CASSLQGGNQPQHF
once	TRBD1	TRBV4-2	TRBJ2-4	TGTGCCAGCAGCCAAGCGACAGGGGCGAAAAACATTCAGTACTTC	CASSQATGAKNIQYF
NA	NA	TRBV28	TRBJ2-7	TGTGCCAGCAGGGACAGTTCATACGGGCAGTACTTC	CASRDSSYGQYF
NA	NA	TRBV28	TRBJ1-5	TGTGCCAGCACATGGAGTGGTCAGCCCCAGCATTTT	CASTWSGQPQHF
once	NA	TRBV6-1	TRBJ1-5	TGTGCCAGCAGTGAATCCCTTTGGCCCCAGCATTTT	CASSESLWPQHF
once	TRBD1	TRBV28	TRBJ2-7	TGTGCCAGCAGTCAACCGGGACAGGTCTCCTACGAGCAGTACTTC	CASSQPGQVSYEQYF
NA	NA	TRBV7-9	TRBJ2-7	TGTGCCAGCAGCTCGACAGAACGCCGAGCCTACGAGCAGTACTTC	CASSSTERRAYEQYF
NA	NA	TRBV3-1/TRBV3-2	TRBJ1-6	TGTGCCAGCAGCCAATCAGGGTCAGCATATTCACCCCTCCACTTT	CASSQSGSAYSPLHF